This paragraph reports one TCR beta chain. This clonotype has just a few counts. It has no known antigen specificity. The input lacks base qualities; no much larger clone sits a single base away. This specimen comes from a study of early T cells in non-severe SARS-CoV-2 infection (dated by TCRdb to the early 2020s). For the wider study: TCR sequencing used bulk RNA from unsorted whole blood, so alpha and beta chains could not be paired.

This was a case-control study nested in a cohort of healthcare workers in London, UK, who had nasopharyngeal swab PCR tests and blood samples taken every week. Between 23 and 31 March 2020, the week of the UK lockdown, healthcare workers were enrolled and then followed up weekly for as long as 16 weeks. The study at large found these results: VDJdb matching was skewed toward anti-spike CD8 responses and likely underestimated virus-specific expansions, missing private and CD4 specificities.

Library construction relied on 5' RACE. The data were produced on a NextSeq 500. Unique molecular identifiers were attached to individual cDNA molecules in the TCR library protocol so that sequencing error and PCR bias could be corrected. TCR alpha and beta chains were both sequenced, and the abundances of alpha and beta sequences in each sample were closely correlated with each other. Under the source paper's analysis protocol: Decombinator V4 was used to annotate TCR sequences for V gene, J gene and CDR3. TCRs were defined as expanded if a significant change between any two time points was detected under a Poisson model with p below 0.0001. TCR abundances were normalised to the total number of TCRs sequenced per sample and were expressed as counts per million. MAIT TCRs were defined by TRAV1-2 paired with TRAJ12, TRAJ20 or TRAJ33, and iNKT TCRs by TRAV10 paired with TRAJ18. A search of VDJdb, accessed on 1 November 2021, was run for TCRs annotated to CMV, EBV and SARS-CoV-2, with TCRs annotated for multiple antigens excluded. TCRdb itself trimmed the public reads at Q25 with fastp, ran MiXCR and retained productive beta chains. One record per CDR3 amino acid sequence lists the most common genes and DNA. None of the V and J calls come from the authors' own analysis; TCRdb made them. This sample lists some 26,000 distinct CDR3 sequences; 4.4% were detected once. Of the sample, 5.6% is held by the ten largest clones.

The germline V gene encodes CDR1 SNHLY and CDR2 FYNNEI. Here V drops 9 bases and J drops 2 bases, and the junction holds 3 bases not matched to any gene. The CDR3 goes from the cysteine to the phenylalanine over 13 residues. The entry retains the CDR3 DNA only, 39 bases that are in frame from base 1. The sequence links TRBV2 to TRBJ1-2, with 10 bases aligning to TRBD1. This receptor was taken from an adult who was a healthcare worker with PCR-confirmed SARS-CoV-2 infection or an uninfected control (not recorded which). The sequencing input was whole blood. The CDR3 region: CARLTGGNYGYTF. The DNA sequence is TGTGCCAGACTGACAGGGGGCAACTATGGCTACACCTTC.